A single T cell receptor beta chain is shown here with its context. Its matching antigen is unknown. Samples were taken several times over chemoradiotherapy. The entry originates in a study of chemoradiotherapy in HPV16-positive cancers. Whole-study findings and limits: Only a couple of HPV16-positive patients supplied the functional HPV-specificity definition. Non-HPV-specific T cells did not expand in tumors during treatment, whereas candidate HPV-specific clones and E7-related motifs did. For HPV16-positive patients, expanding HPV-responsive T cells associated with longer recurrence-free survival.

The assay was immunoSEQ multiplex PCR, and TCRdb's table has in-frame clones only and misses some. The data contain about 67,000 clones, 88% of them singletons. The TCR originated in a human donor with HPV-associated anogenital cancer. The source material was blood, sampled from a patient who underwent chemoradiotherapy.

The DNA for the CDR3 is TGTGCCAGCAGCTCCCTGTCCAGGGAAGCTTTCTTT. This encodes CASSSLSREAFF. The gene calls are TRBV11-2 and TRBJ1-1; no definite D call. This CDR3 region has 12 residues. Trimming took 4 bases from V and 8 from J, leaving 11 bases between them. Germline CDR1 is SGHAT and CDR2 is FQNNGV.